One sample yielded the 25 T cell receptor beta chains listed below, sequenced in a study of blood T cell repertoires in COVID-19. This table comes from immunoSEQ multiplex PCR, and its TCRdb copy is limited to in-frame clones, with some not included. There are some 140,000 clones in the sample; less than 90% occur only once, and over 1.1% lies in the top ten. Input material: peripheral blood. The receptors stem from a man aged 55-75 years with acute or convalescent COVID-19.

The V gene is TRBV6-1, the J gene TRBJ1-5; D is uncertain. The germline gives CDR1 MNHNS, CDR2 SASEGT. Trimming cost V 3 bases and J 6 bases, with 6 bases left between them. The CDR3 has 12 residues. In DNA form, the CDR3 reads TGTGCCAGCAGTGACCCCATTCAGCCCCAGCATTTT. Protein sequence: CASSDPIQPQHF.

The rearrangement links TRBV18 to TRBJ1-6, with unresolved D. CDR1 and CDR2 (germline): KGHSH, LQKENI. The CDR3 runs 12 residues. V was trimmed by 4 bases and J by 5 bases, leaving 3 bases between them. The CDR3 here is CASSLDNSPLHF. CDR3 sequence (DNA): TGTGCCAGCTCACTCGATAATTCACCCCTCCACTTT.

As DNA, the CDR3 is TGTGCCAGTAGGGGACAGGCCCAAGAGACCCAGTACTTC. Its translation: CASRGQAQETQYF. V gene TRBV19 combines with J gene TRBJ2-5; 8 nucleotides agree with TRBD1. CDR1 is LNHDA and CDR2 is SQIVND in the germline V gene (reference sequence). Germline trimming cut 6 bases from V and 1 base from J; bases unmatched to any gene: 1. The CDR3 loop spans 13 amino acids.

V is TRBV2 and J is TRBJ2-2; 8 nucleotides match TRBD2. Germline V CDR1 and CDR2: SNHLY, FYNNEI. The V and J ends lost 6 bases and 6 bases, in that order; junction bases with no gene match: 18. The CDR3 runs 18 residues. CDR3 amino acids: CASSVSRSSGLGAGELFF. DNA for the CDR3: TGTGCCAGCAGCGTTTCAAGATCTAGCGGGCTTGGAGCCGGGGAGCTGTTTTTT. Looking up the rest from reference TRBV2 and TRBJ2-2 gives the full variable domain: EPEVTQTPSHQVTQMGQEVILRCVPISNHLYFYWYRQILGQKVEFLVSFYNNEISEKSEIFDDQFSVERPDGSNFTLKIRSTKLEDSAMYFCASSVSRSSGLGAGELFFGEGSRLTVL.

The chain combines TRBV2 with TRBJ1-5, with a tentative D call TRBD1 (5 bases). Trimming cost V 6 bases and J 4 bases, with 13 bases left between them. Per the germline V gene, CDR1 is SNHLY and CDR2 is FYNNEI. The length of the CDR3 is 14 residues. This CDR3 is CASSRQKGNQPQHF. The CDR3 region has the DNA TGTGCCAGCAGCCGGCAGAAGGGGAATCAGCCCCAGCATTTT.

This chain links TRBV4-2 with TRBJ1-3; D remains unclear. This CDR3 has 16 residues. The ends were cut back, 0 bases at V and 1 base at J, with 10 bases in the middle. Germline V gives CDR1 LGHNA, CDR2 YNFKEQ. The DNA for the CDR3 is TGTGCCAGCAGCCAAGATCCTTCAGGTTCTGGAAACACCATATATTTT. It translates to CASSQDPSGSGNTIYF.

The CDR3 spells CATSPGMDEQFF. DNA for the CDR3: TGTGCCACCAGCCCGGGGATGGATGAGCAGTTCTTC. J is TRBJ2-1 and V is TRBV2; TRBD2 is a possible D gene (5 bases). V lost 10 bases and J 8 bases, leaving 15 bases between the germline ends. Germline V gene sequence: CDR1 SNHLY, CDR2 FYNNEI. This CDR3 comprises 12 residues. The complete variable domain, with remaining parts taken from reference TRBV2 and TRBJ2-1, reads EPEVTQTPSHQVTQMGQEVILRCVPISNHLYFYWYRQILGQKVEFLVSFYNNEISEKSEIFDDQFSVERPDGSNFTLKIRSTKLEDSAMYFCATSPGMDEQFFGPGTRLTVL.

The chain recombines TRBV6-5 with TRBJ2-2, with TRBD2 identical over 8 bases. The CDR3 has 15 amino acids. CDR1 and CDR2 (germline): MNHEY, SVGAGI. J was trimmed by 7 bases and V by 6 bases; bases with no gene match: 10. The DNA of the CDR3 is TGTGCCAGCAGAACAGGAGCGGGAGTCGGCGGGGAGCTGTTTTTT. Encoded protein: CASRTGAGVGGELFF.

The chain has TRBV29-1 and TRBJ1-1, with D tentatively TRBD1 (6 bases). This CDR3 region has 14 residues. The germline V gene has CDR1 SQVTM and CDR2 ANQGSEA. Trimming cost V 6 bases and J 4 bases, with 18 bases left between them. The CDR3: CSVPSPGHITEAFF. CDR3 nucleotides: TGCAGCGTGCCCTCCCCGGGACACATCACTGAAGCTTTCTTT.

The chain combines TRBV5-1 with TRBJ2-7, with 10 bases identical to TRBD2. Trimming took 0 bases from V and 6 from J; bases not matched to a gene: 6. Germline V gene data show CDR1 as SGHRS and CDR2 as YFSETQ. This CDR3 has 15 amino acids. The CDR3, as DNA: TGCGCCAGCAGCTTGGAAACGGGACTAGCGAGCGAGCAGTACTTC. Its translation: CASSLETGLASEQYF.

V gene TRBV10-3 combines with J gene TRBJ2-3; TRBD1 matches 9 bases. This CDR3 contains 18 residues. J was trimmed by 5 bases and V by 10 bases; bases with no gene match: 22. Germline CDR1 is ENHRY and CDR2 is SYGVKD. The CDR3 region is CARYGTGKKRVKGDTQYF. CDR3 sequence (DNA): TGTGCCAGGTACGGGACAGGGAAAAAGAGGGTCAAGGGAGATACGCAGTATTTT.

In nucleotides, the CDR3 is TGTGCCAGCAGGACAGGAAGGGGCACAGATACGCAGTATTTT. Its translation is CASRTGRGTDTQYF. This chain connects TRBV6-6 to TRBJ2-3, with a possible D match to TRBD1 (6 bases). Trimming cost V 6 bases and J 1 base, with 11 bases left between them. This CDR3 comprises 14 residues. Germline V gene sequence: CDR1 MNHNY, CDR2 SVGAGI (reference sequence).

The chain combines TRBV27 with TRBJ1-1; TRBD1 agrees at 10 bases. With V trimmed by 4 bases and J by 2 bases, 4 bases remained unmatched. Germline lookup yields CDR1 MNHEY and CDR2 SMNVEV (reference sequence). This CDR3 has 15 residues. This chain's CDR3 is CASSSRQGANTEAFF. As DNA, the CDR3 is TGTGCCAGCAGTTCCCGACAGGGGGCCAACACTGAAGCTTTCTTT.

The chain combines TRBV19 with TRBJ2-5; 11 bases line up with TRBD1. The V gene end was trimmed by 4 bases and the J gene end by 5 bases; junction bases not matched to a gene: 9. The CDR3 is 16 residues long. From germline, CDR1 is LNHDA and CDR2 SQIVND (reference sequence). The CDR3 bases are TGTGCCAGTAGTACCGGACAGGGGGCTCTGGGGGAGACCCAGTACTTC. The encoded protein is CASSTGQGALGETQYF. Variable domain in full (rest from reference TRBV19 and TRBJ2-5): DGGITQSPKYLFRKEGQNVTLSCEQNLNHDAMYWYRQDPGQGLRLIYYSQIVNDFQKGDIAEGYSVSREKKESFPLTVTSAQKNPTAFYLCASSTGQGALGETQYFGPGTRLLVL.

The V and J genes are TRBV5-1 and TRBJ2-5; D is undetermined. This CDR3 comprises 14 residues. Germline V gene lookup returns CDR1 SGHRS and CDR2 YFSETQ. The V gene lost 0 bases and the J gene lost 1 base, with 7 bases spanning the gap. This chain's CDR3 is CASSLAPSQETQYF. CDR3 DNA sequence: TGCGCCAGCAGCTTGGCCCCTAGCCAAGAGACCCAGTACTTC.

The chain couples TRBV19 to TRBJ2-2; D is undetermined. Trimming shortened V by 5 bases and J by 0 bases, and 4 bases separated the two germline ends. The CDR3 loop spans 13 amino acids. Germline V gene lookup returns CDR1 LNHDA and CDR2 SQIVND (reference sequence). CDR3 bases: TGTGCCAGTAGTGTCTCGAACACCGGGGAGCTGTTTTTT. Its protein product is CASSVSNTGELFF. The full variable domain, completed using reference TRBV19 and TRBJ2-2, is DGGITQSPKYLFRKEGQNVTLSCEQNLNHDAMYWYRQDPGQGLRLIYYSQIVNDFQKGDIAEGYSVSREKKESFPLTVTSAQKNPTAFYLCASSVSNTGELFFGEGSRLTVL.

The sample holds a few counts of this clone. The chain links TRBV5-4 to TRBJ2-5, with 8 bases aligning to TRBD1. This CDR3 region has 15 residues. CDR1 is SGHNT, CDR2 YYREEE, per germline (reference sequence). The V and J ends lost 4 bases and 4 bases, in that order; junction bases with no gene match: 9. The CDR3 loop is CASSQDRGGTETQYF. Here the CDR3 DNA reads TGTGCCAGCAGCCAAGACAGGGGCGGAACAGAGACCCAGTACTTC.

The genes are TRBV9 and TRBJ1-2; 12 nucleotides match TRBD1. This CDR3 contains 16 residues. Trimming took 3 bases from V and 4 from J; bases not matched to a gene: 7. From germline, CDR1 is SGDLS and CDR2 YYNGEE. CDR3 in DNA: TGTGCCAGCAGCGCGCGGGGACAGGGGGCCGGCTATGGCTACACCTTC. It codes for CASSARGQGAGYGYTF.

The chain uses TRBV5-6 and TRBJ2-3; TRBD1 is a possible D gene (8 bases). This CDR3 contains 15 residues. The germline V gene encodes CDR1 SGHDT and CDR2 YYEEEE. Between the trimmed V and J ends, which lost 4 bases and 4 bases, there was a span of 16 bases. CDR3 amino acids: CASSHDRGGADTQYF. The DNA for the CDR3 is TGTGCCAGCAGCCACGACAGGGGAGGGGCAGATACGCAGTATTTT.

The J gene is TRBJ1-6, the V gene TRBV27; no clear D. Looked up from germline, CDR1 is MNHEY and CDR2 is SMNVEV (reference sequence). V was trimmed by 2 bases and J by 5 bases, leaving 10 bases between them. CDR3 size: 15 residues. CDR3 amino acids: CASSLVGRNNSPLHF. DNA of the CDR3: TGTGCCAGCAGTTTAGTTGGCAGAAATAATTCACCCCTCCACTTT.

The chain couples TRBV19 to TRBJ1-5; 7 bases line up with TRBD1. Germline-derived CDR1 and CDR2 are LNHDA and SQIVND (reference sequence). Trimming removed 6 bases from V and 7 bases from J; junction bases left unmatched: 18. This CDR3 has 17 amino acids. CDR3 amino acids: CASSDSRQGPSGQPQHF. The CDR3 DNA sequence: TGTGCCAGTAGCGACTCACGACAGGGACCGAGCGGGCAGCCCCAGCATTTT.

This chain connects TRBV12-3 or TRBV12-4 to TRBJ2-7; D call uncertain. The V gene lost 1 base and the J gene lost 0 bases, with 4 bases spanning the gap. There are 13 residues in the CDR3. CDR3 in DNA: TGTGCCAGCAGTTTAGGACACTCCTACGAGCAGTACTTC. This translates into CASSLGHSYEQYF.

Only a few counts were recorded for this clone. The gene calls are TRBV29-1 and TRBJ2-7; weak D call: TRBD1 (6 bases). This CDR3 is built from 13 residues. Germline CDR1 SQVTM, CDR2 ANQGSEA. The V and J ends lost 8 bases and 0 bases respectively, with 14 bases between them. This CDR3 reads CSPKTDSSYEQYF. Written as DNA, the CDR3 is TGCAGCCCTAAAACGGACAGCTCCTACGAGCAGTACTTC.

The chain has TRBV19 and TRBJ2-2; 7 positions match TRBD1. Per germline, CDR1 LNHDA and CDR2 SQIVND (reference sequence). J gave up 5 bases and V 7 bases, and 13 bases lay outside the gene matches. The CDR3 is 16 amino acids. This CDR3 is CASTRIRTGGTGELFF. DNA for the CDR3: TGTGCCAGTACTAGAATTCGGACAGGCGGGACCGGGGAGCTGTTTTTT.

The chain is built from TRBV30 and TRBJ2-2, with 9 bases lining up with TRBD2. The CDR3 is made up of 18 amino acids. V was pared by 1 base and J by 0 bases, with 9 bases of the junction left unmatched. Germline assignment: CDR1 GTSNPN and CDR2 SVGIG (reference sequence). The CDR3 DNA reads as TGTGCCTGGAGTGGGTTAGCGGGAGCTTGGCCGAACACCGGGGAGCTGTTTTTT. Its protein is CAWSGLAGAWPNTGELFF.